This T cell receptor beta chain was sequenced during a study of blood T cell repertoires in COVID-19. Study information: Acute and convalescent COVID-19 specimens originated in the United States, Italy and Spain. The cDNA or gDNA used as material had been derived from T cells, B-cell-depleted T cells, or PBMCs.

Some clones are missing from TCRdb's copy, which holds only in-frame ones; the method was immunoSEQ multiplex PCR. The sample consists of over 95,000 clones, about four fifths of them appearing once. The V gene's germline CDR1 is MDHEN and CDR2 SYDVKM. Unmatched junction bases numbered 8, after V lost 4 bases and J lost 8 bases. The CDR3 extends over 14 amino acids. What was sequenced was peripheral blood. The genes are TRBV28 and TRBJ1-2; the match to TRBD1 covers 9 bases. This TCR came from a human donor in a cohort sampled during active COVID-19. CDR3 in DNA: TGTGCCAGCAGTTCCGGACAGGGGATTGACGGCTACACCTTC. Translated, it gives CASSSGQGIDGYTF.